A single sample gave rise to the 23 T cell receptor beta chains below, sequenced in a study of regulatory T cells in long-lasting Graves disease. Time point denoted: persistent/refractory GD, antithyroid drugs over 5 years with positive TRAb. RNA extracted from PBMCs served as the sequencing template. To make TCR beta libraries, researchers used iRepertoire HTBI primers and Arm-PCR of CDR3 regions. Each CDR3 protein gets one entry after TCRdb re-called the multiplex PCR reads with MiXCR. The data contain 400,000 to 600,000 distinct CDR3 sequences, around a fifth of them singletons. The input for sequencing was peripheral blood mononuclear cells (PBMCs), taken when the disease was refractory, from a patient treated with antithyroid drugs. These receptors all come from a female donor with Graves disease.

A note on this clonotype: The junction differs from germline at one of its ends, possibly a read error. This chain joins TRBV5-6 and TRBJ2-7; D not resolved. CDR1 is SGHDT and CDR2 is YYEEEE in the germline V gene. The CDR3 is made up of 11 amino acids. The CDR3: CANSLDERQYF. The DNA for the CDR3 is TGTGCCAACAGCTTGGACGAGCGGCAGTACTTC.

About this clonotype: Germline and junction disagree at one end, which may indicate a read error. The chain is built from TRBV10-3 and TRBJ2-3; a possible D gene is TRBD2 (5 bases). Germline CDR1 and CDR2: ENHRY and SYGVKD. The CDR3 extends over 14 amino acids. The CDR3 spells CAISEPPGIQKPKF. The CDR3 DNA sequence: TGTGCCATCAGTGAGCCACCCGGGATTCAAAAGCCTAAATTT.

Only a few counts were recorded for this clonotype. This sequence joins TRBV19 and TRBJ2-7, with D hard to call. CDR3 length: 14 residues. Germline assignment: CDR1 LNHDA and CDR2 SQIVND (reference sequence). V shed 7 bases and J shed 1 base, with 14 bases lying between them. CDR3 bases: TGTGCCAGTACCCCATCTATAGGATCCTACGAGCAGTACTTC. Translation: CASTPSIGSYEQYF.

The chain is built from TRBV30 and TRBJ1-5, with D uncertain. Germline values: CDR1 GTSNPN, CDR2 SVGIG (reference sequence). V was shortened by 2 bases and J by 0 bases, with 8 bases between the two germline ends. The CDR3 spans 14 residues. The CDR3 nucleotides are TGTGCCTGGAGTCGGGTAAATAGCAATCAGCCCCAGCATTTT. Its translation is CAWSRVNSNQPQHF.

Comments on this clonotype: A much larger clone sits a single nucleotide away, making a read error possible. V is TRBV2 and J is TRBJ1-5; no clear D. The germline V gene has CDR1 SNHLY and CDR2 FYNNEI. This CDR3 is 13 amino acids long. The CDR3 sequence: CTSSDDLNQPQHF. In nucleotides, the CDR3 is TGTACCAGCAGTGACGACCTCAATCAGCCCCAGCATTTT.

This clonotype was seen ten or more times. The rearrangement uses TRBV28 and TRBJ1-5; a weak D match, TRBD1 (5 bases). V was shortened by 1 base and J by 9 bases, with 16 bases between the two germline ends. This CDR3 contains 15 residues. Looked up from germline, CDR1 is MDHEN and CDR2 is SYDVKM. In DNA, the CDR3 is TGTGCCAGCAGTTTATTTGGGACGGTTGAAAGGCCCCAGCATTTT. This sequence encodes CASSLFGTVERPQHF.

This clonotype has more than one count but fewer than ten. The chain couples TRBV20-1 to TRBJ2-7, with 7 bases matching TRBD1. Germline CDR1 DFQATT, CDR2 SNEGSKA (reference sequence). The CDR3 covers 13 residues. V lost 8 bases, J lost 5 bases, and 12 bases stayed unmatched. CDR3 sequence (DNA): TGCAGTCCCCAAAGGGGGCAGGGTGACGAGCAGTACTTC. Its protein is CSPQRGQGDEQYF.

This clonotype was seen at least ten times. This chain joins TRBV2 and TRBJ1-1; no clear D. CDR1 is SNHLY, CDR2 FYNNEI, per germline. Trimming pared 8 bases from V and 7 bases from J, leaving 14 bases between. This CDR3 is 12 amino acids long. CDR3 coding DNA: TGTGCCAGCTCCTGGACGGTCAATGAAGCTTTCTTT. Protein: CASSWTVNEAFF. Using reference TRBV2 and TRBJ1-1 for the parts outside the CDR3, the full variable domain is EPEVTQTPSHQVTQMGQEVILRCVPISNHLYFYWYRQILGQKVEFLVSFYNNEISEKSEIFDDQFSVERPDGSNFTLKIRSTKLEDSAMYFCASSWTVNEAFFGQGTRLTVV.

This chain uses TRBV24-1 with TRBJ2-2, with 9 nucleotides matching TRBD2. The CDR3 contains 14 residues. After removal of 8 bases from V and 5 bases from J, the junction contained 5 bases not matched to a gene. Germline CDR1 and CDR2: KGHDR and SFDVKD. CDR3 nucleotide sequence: TGTGCCACCAAGGCGGGAGGGCGGACCGGGGAGCTGTTTTTT. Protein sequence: CATKAGGRTGELFF.

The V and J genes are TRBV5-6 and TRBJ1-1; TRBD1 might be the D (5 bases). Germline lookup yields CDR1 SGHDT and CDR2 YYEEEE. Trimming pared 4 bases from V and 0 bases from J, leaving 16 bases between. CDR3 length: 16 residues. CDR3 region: CASSLGGVPLNTEAFF. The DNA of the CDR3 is TGTGCCAGCAGCCTCGGGGGGGTTCCCTTGAACACTGAAGCTTTCTTT.

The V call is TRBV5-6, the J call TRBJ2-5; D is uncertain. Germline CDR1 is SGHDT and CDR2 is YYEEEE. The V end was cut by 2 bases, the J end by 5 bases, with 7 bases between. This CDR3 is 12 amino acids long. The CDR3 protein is CASSFQTETQYF. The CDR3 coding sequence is TGTGCCAGCAGCTTTCAGACGGAGACCCAGTACTTC.

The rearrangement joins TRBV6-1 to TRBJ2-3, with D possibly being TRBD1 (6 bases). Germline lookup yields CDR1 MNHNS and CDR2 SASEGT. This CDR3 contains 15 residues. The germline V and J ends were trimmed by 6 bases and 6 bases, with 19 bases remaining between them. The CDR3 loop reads CASRPRGPVGDTQYF. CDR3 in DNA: TGTGCCAGCAGGCCCAGGGGTCCCGTCGGGGATACGCAGTATTTT.

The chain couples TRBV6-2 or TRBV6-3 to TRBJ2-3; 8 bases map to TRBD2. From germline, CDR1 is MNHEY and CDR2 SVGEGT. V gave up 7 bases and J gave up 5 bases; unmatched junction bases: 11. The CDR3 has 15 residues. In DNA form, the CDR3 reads TGTGCCAGCACCTCTCCCGGGCTAGCGGGAGATACGCAGTATTTT. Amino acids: CASTSPGLAGDTQYF.

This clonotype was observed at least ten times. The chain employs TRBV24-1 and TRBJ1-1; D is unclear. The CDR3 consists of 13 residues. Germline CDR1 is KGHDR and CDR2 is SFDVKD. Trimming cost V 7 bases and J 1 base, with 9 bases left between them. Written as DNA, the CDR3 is TGTGCCACCAGCCTAGGAGGGAACACTGAAGCTTTCTTT. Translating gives CATSLGGNTEAFF.

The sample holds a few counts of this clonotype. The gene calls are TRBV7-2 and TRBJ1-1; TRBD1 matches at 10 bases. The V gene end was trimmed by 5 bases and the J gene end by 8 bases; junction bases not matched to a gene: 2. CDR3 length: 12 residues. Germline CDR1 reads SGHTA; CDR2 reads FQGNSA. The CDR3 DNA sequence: TGTGCCAGCAGCAGGGACAGGGGCGAAGCTTTCTTT. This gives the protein CASSRDRGEAFF.

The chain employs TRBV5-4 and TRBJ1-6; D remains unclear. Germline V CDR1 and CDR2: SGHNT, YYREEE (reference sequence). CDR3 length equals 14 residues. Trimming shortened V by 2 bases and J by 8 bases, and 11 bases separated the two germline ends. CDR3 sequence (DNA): TGTGCCAGCAGCTTCGACCTCGGGGATTCACCCCTCCACTTT. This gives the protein CASSFDLGDSPLHF.

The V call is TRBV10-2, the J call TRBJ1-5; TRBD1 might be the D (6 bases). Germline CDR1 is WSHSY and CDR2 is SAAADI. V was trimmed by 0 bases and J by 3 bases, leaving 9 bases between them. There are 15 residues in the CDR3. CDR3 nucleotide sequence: TGCGCCAGCAGTGAGTCGACAGGAAACAATCAGCCCCAGCATTTT. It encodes CASSESTGNNQPQHF.

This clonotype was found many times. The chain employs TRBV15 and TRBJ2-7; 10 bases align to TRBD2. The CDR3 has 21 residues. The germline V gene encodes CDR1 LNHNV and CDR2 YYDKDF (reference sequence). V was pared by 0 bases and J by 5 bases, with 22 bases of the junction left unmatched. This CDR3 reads CATSRDRPRRLPSGRGNEQYF. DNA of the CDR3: TGTGCCACCAGCAGAGATCGCCCCCGGCGCCTACCTAGCGGGAGAGGGAACGAGCAGTACTTC.

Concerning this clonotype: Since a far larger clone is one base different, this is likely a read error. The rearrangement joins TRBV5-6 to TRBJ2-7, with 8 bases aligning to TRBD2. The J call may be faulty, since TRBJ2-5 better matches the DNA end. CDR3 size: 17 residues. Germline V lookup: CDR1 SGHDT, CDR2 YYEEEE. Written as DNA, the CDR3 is TGTGCCAGCAGCGGGGGACGGGGGGGGACCTTCAAAGAGACCCAGTACTTC. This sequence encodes CASSGGRGGTFKETQYF.

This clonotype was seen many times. CDR3: CARYNTIPGHLLAKNIQYF. In DNA, the CDR3 is TGTGCCAGGTATAATACCATACCGGGACACCTACTAGCCAAAAACATTCAGTACTTC. The genes are TRBV28 and TRBJ2-4, with a possible D match to TRBD1 (6 bases). Trimming took off 9 bases at V and 0 bases at J, with 27 bases between the two ends. Germline values: CDR1 MDHEN, CDR2 SYDVKM. CDR3 length equals 19 residues.

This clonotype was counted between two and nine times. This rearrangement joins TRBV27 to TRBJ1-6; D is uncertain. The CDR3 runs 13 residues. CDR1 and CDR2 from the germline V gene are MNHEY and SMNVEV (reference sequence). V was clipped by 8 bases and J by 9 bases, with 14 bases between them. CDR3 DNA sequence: TGTGCCAGCCCCGGGGTTGATGTTTCACCCCTCCACTTT. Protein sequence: CASPGVDVSPLHF.

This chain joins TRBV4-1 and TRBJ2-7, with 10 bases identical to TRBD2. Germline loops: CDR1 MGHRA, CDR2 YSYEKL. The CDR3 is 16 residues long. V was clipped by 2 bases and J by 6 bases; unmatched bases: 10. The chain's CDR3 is CASSQTLAGAPIEQYF. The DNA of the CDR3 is TGCGCCAGCAGCCAAACCCTAGCGGGGGCCCCAATCGAGCAGTACTTC.

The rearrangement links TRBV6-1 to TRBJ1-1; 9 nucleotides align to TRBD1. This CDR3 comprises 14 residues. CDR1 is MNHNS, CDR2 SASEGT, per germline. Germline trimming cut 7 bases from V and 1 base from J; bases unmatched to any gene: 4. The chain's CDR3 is CASITGGSNTEAFF. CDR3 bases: TGTGCCAGCATTACAGGGGGCTCGAACACTGAAGCTTTCTTT.